The present entry profiles one TCR beta chain with its context. The germline CDR1 and CDR2 sequences are MDHEN and SYDVKM. The CDR3 length is 15 residues. V gave up 6 bases and J gave up 5 bases; unmatched junction bases: 10. TCRdb's table, derived via immunoSEQ multiplex PCR, lists solely in-frame clones and lacks some. The table shows tens of thousands of clones, with 92% occurring only once. These data are taken from a study of T cell changes during pregnancy in multiple sclerosis. The sequencing used peripheral blood, collected in the first trimester of pregnancy. The chain couples TRBV28 to TRBJ1-5, with TRBD1 matching 7 bases. The receptor's source is a female donor in good health, enrolled as a control in a pregnancy study. CDR3 nucleotide sequence: TGTGCCAGCAGCTTAAACAGGGGAACAGATCAGCCCCAGCATTTT. Its translation is CASSLNRGTDQPQHF. The full variable domain, in which reference TRBV28 and TRBJ1-5 provide the parts outside the CDR3, is DVKVTQSSRYLVKRTGEKVFLECVQDMDHENMFWYRQDPGLGLRLIYFSYDVKMKEKGDIPEGYSVSREKKERFSLILESASTNQTSMYLCASSLNRGTDQPQHFGDGTRLSIL.